One T cell receptor beta chain is described in this entry. The protocol was immunoSEQ multiplex PCR, while the TCRdb copy is restricted to in-frame clones and leaves out a portion. Of 150,000 to 200,000 clones listed, 90% are singletons. The sample comes from a study of blood T cell repertoires in COVID-19. The wider study: Researchers got acute and convalescent COVID-19 samples from the United States, Italy and Spain. Nucleic acid was either cDNA or gDNA, and it came from T cells, B-cell-depleted T cells, or PBMCs.

This CDR3 is 14 amino acids long. Germline V gene lookup returns CDR1 LNHDA and CDR2 SQIVND (reference sequence). The junction had 3 bases not matched to a gene; V was cut back by 2 bases and J by 7 bases. The V gene is TRBV19, the J gene TRBJ1-4, with 8 bases fitting TRBD1. This receptor was obtained from a man between 50 and 59 years old with acute or convalescent COVID-19. Sequences were obtained from peripheral blood. The CDR3, as DNA: TGTGCCAGTAGTATATCCCAGGGGGCTGAAAAACTGTTTTTT. Residues: CASSISQGAEKLFF. Filled out from reference TRBV19 and TRBJ1-4, the complete variable domain reads DGGITQSPKYLFRKEGQNVTLSCEQNLNHDAMYWYRQDPGQGLRLIYYSQIVNDFQKGDIAEGYSVSREKKESFPLTVTSAQKNPTAFYLCASSISQGAEKLFFGSGTQLSVL.